The T cell receptor (beta chain) described here comes from a study of blood T cell repertoires in COVID-19. The overall study: Italy, Spain and the United States were the sources of the convalescent and acute COVID-19 samples. PBMCs, B-cell-depleted T cells, or T cells were the source of the cDNA or gDNA that made up the material.

Trimming cost V 5 bases and J 7 bases; bases outside gene matches: 19. Germline CDR1 and CDR2: MNHNY and SVGAGI (reference sequence). The CDR3 loop spans 17 amino acids. Per the study methods: Estimation of nucleated cell counts was performed using reference gene primer amplification. Only in-frame clones appear in the TCRdb table, and some are missing; sequencing was by immunoSEQ multiplex PCR. The V and J calls and clone size are taken from that table; D and trimming were inferred from the DNA. Of around 200,000 clones listed, less than 90% are singletons. The clonotype originates from a man aged 70 or older with active or convalescent COVID-19. The V and J genes are TRBV6-6 and TRBJ1-2; TRBD1 matches 7 bases. Material: peripheral blood. CDR3 DNA: TGTGCCAGCAGTCCCCCCCTCGGCAGGGGGGTTTTTGGTGGCTACACCTTC. This gives the protein CASSPPLGRGVFGGYTF.